This T cell receptor beta chain is drawn from a study of CD8+ T cells in alopecia areata. Study details: The drug, oral tofacitinib, was given to treated patients at 5 to 10 mg twice daily. Study observations and caveats: Throughout tofacitinib, many expanded lesional clones continued to persist in scalp and blood. It was less clear whether patients shared TCRs than it was in mice, possibly because of HLA.

The CDR3 runs 16 residues. Germline lookup yields CDR1 LNHDA and CDR2 SQIVND (reference sequence). J lost 5 bases, V lost 5 bases, and 8 bases had no gene match. Only a few counts were recorded for this clone. Its antigen remains unknown. Sample treatment: oral pan-JAK inhibitor, 5-10 mg twice daily. Collected material from alopecia areata patients comprised lesional scalp punch biopsies and peripheral blood. Extraction and reverse transcription of RNA yielded cDNA as the sequencing template. Clones were sequenced by immunoSEQ multiplex PCR, and TCRdb holds only the in-frame ones, with some missing. The sample shows fewer than 250,000 clones, 55% to 70% of them seen only once.

The specimen comprised CD4+ T cells sorted from blood, sampled at week 4, from a patient treated with tofacitinib. The chain couples TRBV19 to TRBJ2-7; 14 bases align to TRBD2. This TCR was sampled from a human donor with alopecia areata. CDR3 sequence: CASSHARGLAGDEQYF. In DNA, the CDR3 is TGTGCCAGTAGTCATGCCCGGGGACTAGCGGGAGACGAGCAGTACTTC.